Shown below are 10 T cell receptor beta chains from a single sample sequenced in a study of cytomegalovirus exposure and HLA in healthy donors. TCRdb keeps only in-frame clones here, not all; method: immunoSEQ multiplex PCR. The sample includes 350,000 or so clones, roughly 89% seen only once; the top ten take about 0.8%. The specimen sequenced was PBMCs. These receptor sequences come from a woman aged 18 to 35 in good health and CMV-seronegative.

This sequence joins TRBV7-8 and TRBJ1-5; 9 positions agree with TRBD1. The CDR3 length is 20 residues. Germline trimming cut 5 bases from V and 0 bases from J; bases unmatched to any gene: 17. CDR1 and CDR2 (germline): SGHVS, FQNEAQ. The CDR3 coding sequence is TGTGCCAGCAGCCGACGGAAAAGGGACAGGGTAAATCATAGCAATCAGCCCCAGCATTTT. It encodes CASSRRKRDRVNHSNQPQHF.

This clone was recorded many times. The chain combines TRBV29-1 with TRBJ2-7, with no clear D. Germline lookup yields CDR1 SQVTM and CDR2 ANQGSEA. The CDR3 length is 12 residues. Trimming stripped 5 bases from V and 2 bases from J, with 10 bases between. Here the CDR3 reads CSVSLGPYEQYF. The CDR3 nucleotides are TGCAGCGTTAGCCTGGGCCCCTACGAGCAGTACTTC.

The chain is built from TRBV13 and TRBJ2-2; 7 bases agree with TRBD2. The CDR3 spans 16 residues. V lost 6 bases and J lost 5; bases outside the gene matches: 12. The V gene's germline CDR1 is PRHDT and CDR2 FYEKMQ (reference sequence). CDR3 region: CASRPPSGAVTGELFF. The DNA for the CDR3 is TGTGCCAGCAGACCCCCTAGCGGCGCGGTAACCGGGGAGCTGTTTTTT.

J is TRBJ1-1 and V is TRBV5-1; unclear D gene. The V gene lost 5 bases and the J gene lost 1 base, with 6 bases spanning the gap. Germline lookup yields CDR1 SGHRS and CDR2 YFSETQ. The CDR3 is made up of 12 amino acids. The CDR3 sequence is CASSEANTEAFF. CDR3 DNA: TGCGCCAGCAGTGAGGCGAACACTGAAGCTTTCTTT.

This chain uses TRBV7-8 with TRBJ2-7, with 9 bases aligning to TRBD2. The V and J ends lost 1 base and 5 bases, in that order; junction bases with no gene match: 6. Germline CDR1 and CDR2: SGHVS and FQNEAQ. The CDR3 covers 15 residues. CDR3 residues: CASSLVGSGSDEQYF. Here the CDR3 DNA reads TGTGCCAGCAGCTTAGTGGGTAGCGGGAGCGACGAGCAGTACTTC.

This clone was picked up one time. The CDR3 coding sequence is TGTGCCAGCAGCGCTCAGACTAGCGGGCCCTACGAGCAGTACTTC. This translates into CASSAQTSGPYEQYF. This rearrangement joins TRBV11-2 to TRBJ2-7, with 10 positions matching TRBD2. Losses at the gene ends were 5 bases for V and 2 bases for J; bases not matched to a gene: 6. The germline V gene has CDR1 SGHAT and CDR2 FQNNGV. This CDR3 comprises 15 residues.

This chain connects TRBV9 to TRBJ2-1; possibly TRBD1 for D (5 bases). CDR1 and CDR2 from the germline V gene are SGDLS and YYNGEE. Trimming took 0 bases from V and 10 from J, leaving 14 bases between them. The CDR3 is 14 amino acids. The CDR3 DNA follows: TGTGCCAGCAGCGTAGCGGCAGGGCAATGGGAGCAGTTCTTC. It encodes CASSVAAGQWEQFF.

The chain links TRBV19 to TRBJ1-5; 8 bases are shared with TRBD1. Trimming at V came to 8 bases and at J to 2 bases, leaving 5 bases not matched to a gene. Per the germline V gene, CDR1 is LNHDA and CDR2 is SQIVND (reference sequence). The CDR3 is made up of 14 amino acids. The CDR3 protein is CASGQDRGNQPQHF. The CDR3 nucleotides read TGTGCCAGTGGACAGGACAGGGGCAATCAGCCCCAGCATTTT.

V and J are TRBV13 and TRBJ2-7; 7 nucleotides match TRBD2. Germline V gives CDR1 PRHDT, CDR2 FYEKMQ (reference sequence). V shed 5 bases, J shed 4 bases, and the junction held 11 bases outside the gene matches. The CDR3 covers 15 residues. The CDR3 DNA reads as TGTGCCAGCAGCCCCCGTGGGGGGGTAAAGTACGAGCAGTACTTC. Amino acids: CASSPRGGVKYEQYF. Looking up the rest from reference TRBV13 and TRBJ2-7 gives the full variable domain: AAGVIQSPRHLIKEKRETATLKCYPIPRHDTVYWYQQGPGQDPQFLISFYEKMQSDKGSIPDRFSAQQFSDYHSELNMSSLELGDSALYFCASSPRGGVKYEQYFGPGTRLTVT.

CDR3 nucleotide sequence: TGTGCCAGCAGTGAACGATCGGGAAATGATTACAATGAGCAGTTCTTC. Its translation is CASSERSGNDYNEQFF. The gene calls are TRBV2 and TRBJ2-1; weak D call: TRBD2 (5 bases). The CDR3 covers 16 residues. CDR1 and CDR2 from the germline V gene are SNHLY and FYNNEI. V was cut by 2 bases and J by 4 bases, with 15 bases left in between.